The 24 T cell receptor beta chains below all came from one sample that was sequenced in a study of cytomegalovirus exposure and HLA in healthy donors. PCR employed 60 Vbeta and 13 Jbeta primers. Sequencing was performed with immunoSEQ multiplex PCR; in TCRdb, only in-frame clones are kept and a portion is missing. Here the sample spans some 30,000 clones, 35% to 50% being singletons. Sequencing was performed on PBMCs. The origin of the receptors is a woman aged 45 to 65 in good health and CMV-seronegative.

The genes are TRBV6-4 and TRBJ1-1, with 7 positions matching TRBD1. J gave up 1 base and V 4 bases, and 3 bases lay outside the gene matches. The CDR3 runs to 14 residues. Germline V gene sequence: CDR1 MRHNA, CDR2 SNTAGT. The CDR3 coding sequence is TGTGCCAGCAGTGGGAGGGGGCAGAACACTGAAGCTTTCTTT. Its translation: CASSGRGQNTEAFF.

V is TRBV7-8 and J is TRBJ2-1, with 14 bases fitting TRBD2. Germline loops: CDR1 SGHVS, CDR2 FQNEAQ. V lost 1 base to trimming and J lost 4 bases; unmatched junction nucleotides: 6. The CDR3 has 18 residues. CDR3 in DNA: TGTGCCAGCAGCTTAGAAGGGACTAGCGGGAGTTCTTACAATGAGCAGTTCTTC. Translation gives CASSLEGTSGSSYNEQFF.

This clone has a handful of counts. The J gene is TRBJ1-1, the V gene TRBV5-6; no clear D gene. The ends were cut back, 0 bases at V and 0 bases at J, with 12 bases in the middle. Germline lookup yields CDR1 SGHDT and CDR2 YYEEEE. This CDR3 comprises 16 residues. CDR3 sequence reads: CASSLASGSMNTEAFF. CDR3 DNA: TGTGCCAGCAGCTTGGCGTCAGGCTCCATGAACACTGAAGCTTTCTTT.

The chain is built from TRBV11-1 and TRBJ2-5; D is perhaps TRBD1 (6 bases). The CDR3 totals 14 residues. The germline V gene encodes CDR1 SGHAT and CDR2 FQDESV (reference sequence). The V end was cut by 3 bases, the J end by 5 bases, with 13 bases between. The CDR3 loop reads CASSLLGGEETQYF. DNA for the CDR3: TGTGCCAGCAGCTTGCTTGGGGGCGAGGAGACCCAGTACTTC.

This sequence joins TRBV7-9 and TRBJ1-4; 9 nucleotides line up with TRBD1. The germline V gene encodes CDR1 SEHNR and CDR2 FQNEAQ (reference sequence). The trim removed 4 bases at V and 7 bases at J, leaving 7 bases unmatched. The CDR3 is 15 amino acids. CDR3 bases: TGTGCCAGCAGCTCCGGGACAGGGTCGACTGAAAAACTGTTTTTT. Amino acids: CASSSGTGSTEKLFF.

This clone was seen more than once but under ten times. The chain is built from TRBV6-5 and TRBJ1-5, with D uncertain. The CDR3 spans 14 residues. Germline V gives CDR1 MNHEY, CDR2 SVGAGI. Between the trimmed V and J ends, which lost 0 bases and 3 bases, there was a span of 6 bases. The CDR3 loop is CASSYSRANQPQHF. The CDR3 DNA sequence: TGTGCCAGCAGTTACTCGCGGGCCAATCAGCCCCAGCATTTT.

This clone was counted a few times. V usage is TRBV2 and J usage is TRBJ2-7, with TRBD2 identical over 9 bases. The germline gives CDR1 SNHLY, CDR2 FYNNEI. CDR3 size: 16 residues. V shed 8 bases and J 2 bases; nucleotides not matched to a gene: 13. The CDR3 here is CASGGASGIAAYEQYF. As DNA, the CDR3 is TGTGCCAGCGGGGGGGCTAGCGGGATTGCCGCCTACGAGCAGTACTTC.

The J gene is TRBJ2-5, the V gene TRBV5-4; D gene unclear. This CDR3 region has 14 residues. Germline V gene data show CDR1 as SGHNT and CDR2 as YYREEE (reference sequence). Deletions cut 1 base from V and 7 bases from J, with 14 bases between. The CDR3 nucleotides are TGTGCCAGCAGCTTGAGGCAGGCCATAGGGACCCAGTACTTC. It specifies CASSLRQAIGTQYF.

The gene calls are TRBV4-2 and TRBJ2-2, with 13 bases fitting TRBD2. V lost 5 bases and J lost 8; bases outside the gene matches: 8. Germline V gives CDR1 LGHNA, CDR2 YNFKEQ. The CDR3 is 16 residues long. CDR3 DNA: TGTGCCAGCAGCTTCACTAGCGGGGGGGCCGAAGGGGAGCTGTTTTTT. This encodes CASSFTSGGAEGELFF.

A few counts support this clone. The chain uses TRBV7-2 and TRBJ1-3; D ambiguous. The V end lost 4 bases, the J end lost 2 bases, and 6 bases lay between the germline ends. This CDR3 region has 13 residues. Germline CDR1 SGHTA, CDR2 FQGNSA. DNA for the CDR3: TGTGCCAGCAGCTCCAACACTGGAAACACCATATATTTT. Encoded protein: CASSSNTGNTIYF.

The count of this clone is one. This chain joins TRBV4-1 and TRBJ1-5, with a weak D call TRBD1 (5 bases). The CDR3 loop spans 17 amino acids. V gave up 1 base and J gave up 2 bases, with 15 bases separating them. Germline-derived CDR1 and CDR2 are MGHRA and YSYEKL. The CDR3 sequence is CASSQGPGVIGNQPQHF. The CDR3, as DNA: TGCGCCAGCAGCCAAGGCCCGGGGGTGATAGGCAATCAGCCCCAGCATTTT.

The chain couples TRBV6-5 to TRBJ1-3; maybe TRBD1 (5 bases). This CDR3 contains 15 residues. CDR1 and CDR2 (germline): MNHEY, SVGAGI. V lost 2 bases and J lost 3, with 11 bases in between. The DNA for the CDR3 is TGTGCCAGCAGTTACGGGGCAGGAATTGGAAACACCATATATTTT. Residues: CASSYGAGIGNTIYF.

The chain is built from TRBV27 and TRBJ2-1, with 7 bases identical to TRBD2. The CDR3 is made up of 13 amino acids. With 2 bases clipped from V and 10 bases from J, the junction kept 5 bases outside the gene matches. CDR1 and CDR2 (germline): MNHEY, SMNVEV (reference sequence). DNA for the CDR3: TGTGCCAGCAGTTTAGGACTAGTAGGCGAGCAGTTCTTC. Its protein product is CASSLGLVGEQFF.

This clone was detected only once. This rearrangement joins TRBV5-5 to TRBJ2-1; possible D gene TRBD2, 5 bases. Germline loops: CDR1 SGHKS, CDR2 YYEKEE (reference sequence). CDR3 length: 13 residues. Trimming removed 2 bases from V and 7 bases from J, with 10 bases in between. The CDR3 is CASSFSAANEQFF. In nucleotides, the CDR3 is TGTGCCAGCAGCTTCTCAGCGGCGAATGAGCAGTTCTTC.

The chain recombines TRBV21-1 with TRBJ2-7; the table gives TRBD2 as D, unverified against the DNA. TRBV21-1 is listed as a pseudogene. The CDR3 runs 15 residues. The CDR3 region has the DNA TGTGCCAGCAGCAAAGGGGGGGACCGAGCCTACGAGCAGTACTTC. This codes for CASSKGGDRAYEQYF.

V usage is TRBV5-4 and J usage is TRBJ2-5; no clear D gene. Germline V gene data show CDR1 as SGHNT and CDR2 as YYREEE (reference sequence). The CDR3 runs 14 residues. Trimming left V 0 bases short and J 3 bases short, with 9 bases between. The DNA for the CDR3 is TGTGCCAGCAGCTTGGGGCTAGAGAAAGAGACCCAGTACTTC. This sequence encodes CASSLGLEKETQYF.

This clone was counted a few times. In DNA form, the CDR3 reads TGCGCCAGCAGCGCCCGGGACAGGGGGCGAGCAGATACGCAGTATTTT. It encodes CASSARDRGRADTQYF. The chain employs TRBV4-1 and TRBJ2-3, with 12 bases lining up with TRBD1. Germline CDR1 is MGHRA and CDR2 is YSYEKL. The CDR3 totals 16 residues. V was clipped by 5 bases and J by 4 bases; unmatched bases: 7.

The chain links TRBV11-2 to TRBJ1-2; D uncertain. Trimming removed 3 bases from V and 2 bases from J, with 7 bases in between. Germline CDR1 SGHAT, CDR2 FQNNGV. This CDR3 region has 13 residues. The CDR3 reads CASSFALNYGYTF. DNA of the CDR3: TGTGCCAGCAGCTTCGCGCTGAACTATGGCTACACCTTC. The entire variable domain, with the rest obtained from reference TRBV11-2 and TRBJ1-2, is as follows: EAGVAQSPRYKIIEKRQSVAFWCNPISGHATLYWYQQILGQGPKLLIQFQNNGVVDDSQLPKDRFSAERLKGVDSTLKIQPAKLEDSAVYLCASSFALNYGYTFGSGTRLTVV.

This chain uses TRBV9 with TRBJ2-1; TRBD2 matches 11 bases. In germline, CDR1 is SGDLS, CDR2 YYNGEE. The CDR3 extends over 16 amino acids. V trimming: 1 base; J trimming: 7 bases; junction bases outside the gene matches: 7. The chain's CDR3 is CASSVTGTSGQNEQFF. In DNA, the CDR3 is TGTGCCAGCAGCGTAACGGGGACTAGCGGCCAGAATGAGCAGTTCTTC. Filled out from reference TRBV9 and TRBJ2-1, the complete variable domain reads DSGVTQTPKHLITATGQRVTLRCSPRSGDLSVYWYQQSLDQGLQFLIQYYNGEERAKGNILERFSAQQFPDLHSELNLSSLELGDSALYFCASSVTGTSGQNEQFFGPGTRLTVL.

This clone was seen a handful of times. V gene TRBV10-1 combines with J gene TRBJ1-1, with D possibly matching TRBD1 (6 bases). V lost 4 bases to trimming and J lost 5 bases, with 14 bases between them. CDR1 and CDR2 from the germline V gene are WNHNN and SYGVQD (reference sequence). The CDR3 has 14 amino acids. The DNA for the CDR3 is TGCGCCAGCAGTGCCAACAGGGAGGGGACTGAAGCTTTCTTT. Its protein product is CASSANREGTEAFF.

This clone occurred once. CDR3 bases: TGTGCCTGGAGTGTACAGGAGGGGGAGCTGTTTTTT. Translating gives CAWSVQEGELFF. This sequence joins TRBV30 and TRBJ2-2; tentatively, D is TRBD1 (5 bases). The CDR3 is 12 residues long. V was trimmed by 0 bases and J by 8 bases, leaving 7 bases between them. Germline-derived CDR1 and CDR2 are GTSNPN and SVGIG (reference sequence).

V gene TRBV7-9 combines with J gene TRBJ1-2, with D maybe TRBD1 (5 bases). Deletions cut 1 base from V and 4 bases from J, with 13 bases between. Germline V CDR1 and CDR2: SEHNR, FQNEAQ (reference sequence). The CDR3 length is 15 residues. CDR3 in amino acids: CASSLGLGGIYGYTF. The CDR3 bases are TGTGCCAGCAGCTTAGGTTTGGGGGGAATCTATGGCTACACCTTC.

This clone turned up a few times. The J gene is TRBJ1-2, the V gene TRBV11-2; D might be TRBD1 (5 bases). CDR3 length equals 14 residues. The germline V gene encodes CDR1 SGHAT and CDR2 FQNNGV. V was pared by 5 bases and J by 3 bases, with 13 bases between. The CDR3 DNA is TGTGCCAGCAGCCGGGGGGTTGGGGACTATGGCTACACCTTC. Translation: CASSRGVGDYGYTF.

The table lists this clone with a few counts. The chain is built from TRBV7-9 and TRBJ2-3; possibly TRBD1 for D (6 bases). Germline-derived CDR1 and CDR2 are SEHNR and FQNEAQ (reference sequence). V lost 0 bases and J lost 7, with 14 bases in between. CDR3 length: 15 amino acids. In DNA form, the CDR3 reads TGTGCCAGCAGCTTAGCGTTCGAGGACAGACATACGCAGTATTTT. Its protein is CASSLAFEDRHTQYF. Using reference TRBV7-9 and TRBJ2-3 for the parts outside the CDR3, the full variable domain is DTGVSQNPRHKITKRGQNVTFRCDPISEHNRLYWYRQTLGQGPEFLTYFQNEAQLEKSRLLSDRFSAERPKGSFSTLEIQRTEQGDSAMYLCASSLAFEDRHTQYFGPGTRLTVL.